A selection of T cell receptor beta chains follows, all from one sample in a study of T cell responses to AZD1222 COVID-19 vaccine. Sequencing used immunoSEQ multiplex PCR; TCRdb keeps in-frame clones, though not all of them. The data show some 120,000 clones, 89% seen once. The sample in question was peripheral blood, obtained on day 0 of AZD1222 vaccination. The source is an adult in good health. The CDR3 runs from the conserved cysteine through the conserved F or W. Fields, in order: clone size, J gene, D gene, V gene, CDR3 protein, CDR3 DNA. The D gene is left open where the match is weak. The listing skips clone size in some rows; elsewhere it reads once, few, many or a size class.

>-|TRBJ1-5|TRBD1|TRBV28
CASKLQGAYSNQPQHF
TGTGCCAGCAAACTACAGGGGGCTTATAGCAATCAGCCCCAGCATTTT
>once|TRBJ2-7|TRBD2|TRBV19
CASSTQLVREVIVHEQYF
TGTGCCAGTAGTACCCAGCTCGTACGGGAGGTCATCGTCCACGAGCAGTACTTC
>-|TRBJ2-7|-|TRBV19
CASSILPGSSYEQYF
TGTGCCAGTAGTATACTCCCAGGGAGCTCCTACGAGCAGTACTTC
>-|TRBJ2-1|TRBD2|TRBV5-4
CASSVGGLAGYNEQFF
TGTGCCAGCAGCGTCGGCGGGCTAGCGGGCTACAATGAGCAGTTCTTC
>-|TRBJ1-1|-|TRBV5-1
CASSFTDLQPTEAFF
TGCGCCAGCAGCTTCACAGACTTGCAACCTACTGAAGCTTTCTTT
>-|TRBJ2-3|-|TRBV5-1
CASRWDSSGGDTQYF
TGCGCCAGCAGATGGGACTCTTCAGGAGGAGATACGCAGTATTTT
>-|TRBJ1-5|-|TRBV24-1
CATSAGTPYLPQHF
TGTGCCACCAGTGCCGGGACACCCTACCTCCCCCAGCATTTT
>-|TRBJ2-7|TRBD1|TRBV7-3
CASSVKPGQENYEQYF
TGTGCCAGCAGCGTAAAACCGGGACAGGAGAACTACGAGCAGTACTTC
>-|TRBJ2-7|TRBD2|TRBV7-8
CASSPWSGSPHEQYF
TGTGCCAGCAGCCCCTGGAGCGGGAGTCCCCACGAGCAGTACTTC
>-|TRBJ1-2|TRBD1|TRBV9
CASSVAPTGDTYGYTF
TGTGCCAGCAGCGTAGCCCCGACAGGGGATACCTATGGCTACACCTTC
>few|TRBJ2-7|-|TRBV29-1
CSVWPDTTYEQYF
TGCAGCGTTTGGCCGGATACTACCTACGAGCAGTACTTC
>-|TRBJ2-5|TRBD2|TRBV7-9
CASSLLSSGRSGETQYF
TGTGCCAGCAGCTTACTTTCTAGCGGGAGGTCAGGAGAGACCCAGTACTTC
>-|TRBJ1-6|-|TRBV3-1/TRBV3-2
CASSPGQRNNSPLHF
TGTGCCAGCAGCCCCGGACAGCGAAATAATTCACCCCTCCACTTT
>-|TRBJ2-3|-|TRBV7-8
CASSGRDTQYF
TGTGCCAGCAGCGGACGAGATACGCAGTATTTT
>-|TRBJ2-1|-|TRBV12-5
CASGLVVGSSYNEQFF
TGTGCTAGTGGTTTGGTAGTCGGGTCCTCCTACAATGAGCAGTTCTTC
>-|TRBJ1-6|TRBD1|TRBV6-4
CASSQETGGNSPLHF
TGTGCCAGCAGCCAAGAGACAGGGGGAAATTCACCCCTCCACTTT
>-|TRBJ2-7|TRBD1|TRBV28
CASSSRQGRNEQYF
TGTGCCAGCAGTTCAAGACAGGGGAGGAACGAGCAGTACTTC
>-|TRBJ2-4|TRBD2|TRBV14
CASSLAGVRNIQYF
TGTGCCAGCAGCCTTGCGGGGGTTAGGAACATTCAGTACTTC
>-|TRBJ2-1|-|TRBV9
CASSVGGGINEQFF
TGTGCCAGCAGCGTAGGAGGTGGAATCAATGAGCAGTTCTTC
>-|TRBJ2-3|TRBD2|TRBV11-1
CASSLAASGNTDTQYF
TGTGCCAGCAGCTTAGCGGCTAGCGGTAACACAGATACGCAGTATTTT
>-|TRBJ2-5|TRBD2|TRBV20-1
CSASAGLAERETQYF
TGCAGTGCTAGTGCGGGACTAGCGGAGAGAGAGACCCAGTACTTC
>-|TRBJ1-6|TRBD1|TRBV5-5
CASSYPDRGNSPLHF
TGTGCCAGCAGCTATCCCGACAGGGGCAATTCACCCCTCCACTTT